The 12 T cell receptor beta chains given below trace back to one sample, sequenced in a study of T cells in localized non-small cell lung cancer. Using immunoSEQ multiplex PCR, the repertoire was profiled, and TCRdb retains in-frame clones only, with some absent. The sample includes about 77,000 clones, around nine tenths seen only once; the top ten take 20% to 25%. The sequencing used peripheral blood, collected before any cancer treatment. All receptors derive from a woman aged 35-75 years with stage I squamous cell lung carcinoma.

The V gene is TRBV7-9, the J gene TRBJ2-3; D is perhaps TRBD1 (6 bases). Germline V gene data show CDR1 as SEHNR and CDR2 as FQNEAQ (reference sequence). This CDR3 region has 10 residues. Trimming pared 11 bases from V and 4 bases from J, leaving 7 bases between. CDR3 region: CASGADTQYF. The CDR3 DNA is TGTGCCTCAGGGGCAGATACGCAGTATTTT.

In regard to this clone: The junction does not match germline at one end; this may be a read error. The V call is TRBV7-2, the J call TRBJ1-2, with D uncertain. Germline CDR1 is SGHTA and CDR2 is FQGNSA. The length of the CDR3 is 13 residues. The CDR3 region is CLQETRLNYGYTF. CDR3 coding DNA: TGCCTGCAGGAGACGAGACTCAACTATGGCTACACCTTC.

CDR3 protein: CAISDTVGTGQQYF. Here the CDR3 DNA reads TGTGCCATCAGTGATACTGTCGGGACAGGGCAGCAGTACTTC. The chain combines TRBV10-3 with TRBJ2-7, with TRBD1 matching 9 bases. J gave up 8 bases and V 3 bases, and 8 bases lay outside the gene matches. Germline V gene lookup returns CDR1 ENHRY and CDR2 SYGVKD. The CDR3 totals 14 residues.

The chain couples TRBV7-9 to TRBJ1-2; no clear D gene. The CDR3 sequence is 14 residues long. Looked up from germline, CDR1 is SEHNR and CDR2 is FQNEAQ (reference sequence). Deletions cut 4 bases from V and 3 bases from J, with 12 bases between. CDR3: CASSWAGMDYGYTF. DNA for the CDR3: TGTGCCAGCAGCTGGGCGGGGATGGACTATGGCTACACCTTC.

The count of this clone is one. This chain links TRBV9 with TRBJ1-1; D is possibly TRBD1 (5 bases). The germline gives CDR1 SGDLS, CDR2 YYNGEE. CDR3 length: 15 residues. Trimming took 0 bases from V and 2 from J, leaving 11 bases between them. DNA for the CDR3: TGTGCCAGCAGCGTAGGCCAGGGATTTAACACTGAAGCTTTCTTT. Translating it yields CASSVGQGFNTEAFF.

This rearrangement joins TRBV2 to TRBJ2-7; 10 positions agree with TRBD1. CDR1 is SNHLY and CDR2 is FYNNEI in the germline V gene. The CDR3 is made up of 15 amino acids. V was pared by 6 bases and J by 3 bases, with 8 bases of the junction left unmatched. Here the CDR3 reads CASREGQGINYEQYF. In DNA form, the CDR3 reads TGTGCCAGCAGGGAGGGACAGGGGATAAACTACGAGCAGTACTTC.

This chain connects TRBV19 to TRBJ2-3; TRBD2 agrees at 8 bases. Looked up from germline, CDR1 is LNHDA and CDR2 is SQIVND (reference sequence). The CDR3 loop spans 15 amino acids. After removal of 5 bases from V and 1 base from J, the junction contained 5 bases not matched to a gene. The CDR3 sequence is CASSSERGRTDTQYF. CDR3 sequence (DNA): TGTGCCAGTAGTTCGGAGCGGGGGCGCACAGATACGCAGTATTTT.

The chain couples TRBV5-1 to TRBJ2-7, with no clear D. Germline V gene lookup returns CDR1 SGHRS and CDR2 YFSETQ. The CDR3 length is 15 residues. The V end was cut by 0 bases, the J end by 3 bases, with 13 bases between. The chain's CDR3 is CASSLEFGQNYEQYF. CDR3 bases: TGCGCCAGCAGCTTGGAGTTCGGGCAGAACTACGAGCAGTACTTC.

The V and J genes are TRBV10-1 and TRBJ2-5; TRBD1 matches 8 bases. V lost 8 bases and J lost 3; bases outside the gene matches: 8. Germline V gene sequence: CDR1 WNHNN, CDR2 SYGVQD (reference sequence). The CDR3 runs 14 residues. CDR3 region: CASLLGQAKETQYF. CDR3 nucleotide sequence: TGCGCCAGCTTGTTGGGACAGGCAAAAGAGACCCAGTACTTC.

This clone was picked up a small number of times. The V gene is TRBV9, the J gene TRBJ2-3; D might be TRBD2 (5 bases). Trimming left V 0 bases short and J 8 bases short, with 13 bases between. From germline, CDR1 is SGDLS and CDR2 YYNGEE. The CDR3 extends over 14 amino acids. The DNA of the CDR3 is TGTGCCAGCAGCGTAGGGACTGGCGTAACTACGCAGTATTTT. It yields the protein CASSVGTGVTTQYF.

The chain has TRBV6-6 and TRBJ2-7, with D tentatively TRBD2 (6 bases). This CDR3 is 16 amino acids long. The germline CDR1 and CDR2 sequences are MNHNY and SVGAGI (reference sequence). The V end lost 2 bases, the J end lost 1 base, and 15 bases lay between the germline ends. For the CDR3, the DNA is TGTGCCAGCAGTTACAATGGGGGGACTTCATCCTACGAGCAGTACTTC. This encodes CASSYNGGTSSYEQYF.

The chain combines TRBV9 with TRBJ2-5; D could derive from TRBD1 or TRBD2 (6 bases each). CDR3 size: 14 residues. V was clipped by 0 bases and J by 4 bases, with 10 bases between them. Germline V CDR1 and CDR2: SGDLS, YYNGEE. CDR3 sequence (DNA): TGTGCCAGCAGCGTAGAGGGGGGTAGAGAGACCCAGTACTTC. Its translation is CASSVEGGRETQYF.